The sample holds a few counts of the clone carrying this T cell receptor beta chain. The target antigen is unknown. The data were obtained in a study of T cell responses to AZD1222 COVID-19 vaccine. CDR3 length: 17 residues. Germline V lookup: CDR1 MGHRA, CDR2 YSYEKL. V was pared by 0 bases and J by 7 bases, with 16 bases between. Profiled with immunoSEQ multiplex PCR; TCRdb holds only in-frame clones, not every one. Of 70,000 to 95,000 clones listed, about 92% are singletons. Study-level findings and limits: Targeting of unmutated variant regions was reportedly seen in nearly half of spike-specific TCRs. Repertoire collection took place solely once the T cell response had peaked.

The specimen comprised peripheral blood, sampled on day 0 of AZD1222 vaccination. The V and J genes are TRBV4-1 and TRBJ1-6; a possible D gene is TRBD1 (6 bases). The source is an adult in good health. CDR3 region: CASSQDPAAGVNSPLHF. CDR3 coding DNA: TGCGCCAGCAGCCAAGATCCGGCGGCAGGGGTAAATTCACCCCTCCACTTT.